This TCR beta chain is drawn from a study of T cell clusters in autoimmune cytopenias. The CDR3 runs 11 residues. The germline V gene encodes CDR1 GTSNPN and CDR2 SVGIG (reference sequence). Each sample's input was about 270 ng genomic DNA, approximately 37,500 genome equivalents. TRB rearrangements were amplified by touch-down multiplex PCR with mixed TRB-A/B primers. TCRdb processed the multiplex PCR reads again and assigns one entry to each CDR3 protein, with no DNA. This sample's table has over 5,000 distinct CDR3 sequences. These same records also appear under a second study, on T cell repertoires in aging, cancer and after chemotherapy.

This sequence joins TRBV30 and TRBJ2-3; TCRdb gives TRBD2 as the D gene, but with no DNA this cannot be confirmed. Sequenced input: peripheral blood. This receptor was obtained from a human donor in good health. CDR3 region: CAWSAAGVQYF.